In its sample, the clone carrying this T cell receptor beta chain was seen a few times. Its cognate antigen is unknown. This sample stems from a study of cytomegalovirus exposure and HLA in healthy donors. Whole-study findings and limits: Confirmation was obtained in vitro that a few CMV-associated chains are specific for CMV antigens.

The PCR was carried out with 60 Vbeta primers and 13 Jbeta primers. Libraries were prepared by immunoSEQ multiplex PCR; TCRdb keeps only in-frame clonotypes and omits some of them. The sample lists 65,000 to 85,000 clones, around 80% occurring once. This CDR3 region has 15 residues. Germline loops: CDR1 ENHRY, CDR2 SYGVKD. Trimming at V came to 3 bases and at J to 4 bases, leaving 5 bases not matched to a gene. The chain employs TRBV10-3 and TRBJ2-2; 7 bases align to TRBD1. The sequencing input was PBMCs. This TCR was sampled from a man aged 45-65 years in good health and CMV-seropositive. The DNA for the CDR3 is TGTGCCATCAGTGAAGACAGGGCGGGCACCGGGGAGCTGTTTTTT. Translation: CAISEDRAGTGELFF.